Below, one T cell receptor (beta chain) is given with its context. These data are taken from a study of control samples from healthy donors and cancer patients. Profiled with immunoSEQ multiplex PCR; TCRdb holds only in-frame clones, not every one. The table has some 150,000 clones, roughly 94% seen once. The V end lost 0 bases, the J end lost 7 bases, and 18 bases lay between the germline ends. CDR3 length equals 16 residues. Germline V gives CDR1 SEHNR, CDR2 FQNEAQ (reference sequence). The sequence was collected from a man aged 60 to 75 with colorectal cancer. Sequenced input: PBMCs. The V gene is TRBV7-9, the J gene TRBJ1-2; tentatively, D is TRBD1 (5 bases). CDR3 sequence (DNA): TGTGCCAGCAGCTTAGCTAGGGGACGGCGGTCCCTTGGCTACACCTTC. Translated: CASSLARGRRSLGYTF.